This entry lists 13 T cell receptor beta chains sequenced from one sample in a study of blood T cell repertoires in COVID-19. Only in-frame clones appear in the TCRdb table, and some are missing; sequencing was by immunoSEQ multiplex PCR. The table includes about 270,000 clones, 75% to 95% detected once. The specimen was peripheral blood. Receptor source: a person aged 18-29 years with COVID-19, enrolled during active disease.

The chain couples TRBV12-3 or TRBV12-4 to TRBJ2-3; D is unclear. V lost 2 bases, J lost 6 bases, and 9 bases lay in between. The CDR3 spans 13 residues. The CDR3 protein is CASSLLFRDTQYF. Written as DNA, the CDR3 is TGTGCCAGCAGTTTATTGTTTCGGGATACGCAGTATTTT.

This chain links TRBV19 with TRBJ2-7, with a tentative D call TRBD2 (5 bases). From germline, CDR1 is LNHDA and CDR2 SQIVND (reference sequence). The length of the CDR3 is 12 residues. V was cut by 7 bases and J by 3 bases, with 10 bases left in between. In DNA, the CDR3 is TGTGCCAGTACGGACGGGAACTACGAGCAGTACTTC. It encodes CASTDGNYEQYF.

The J gene is TRBJ2-2, the V gene TRBV5-4; 7 bases are a match to TRBD1. This CDR3 spans 15 amino acids. V was clipped by 2 bases and J by 6 bases; unmatched bases: 7. The germline CDR1 and CDR2 sequences are SGHNT and YYREEE (reference sequence). The CDR3 bases are TGTGCCAGCAGCTTACGACAGGGAATACCCGGGGAGCTGTTTTTT. Protein: CASSLRQGIPGELFF.

The J gene is TRBJ2-1, the V gene TRBV9; D perhaps matches TRBD1 (6 bases). Trimming pared 4 bases from V and 5 bases from J, leaving 13 bases between. This CDR3 region has 14 residues. CDR1 SGDLS and CDR2 YYNGEE come from the germline V gene. The chain's CDR3 is CASSPSRGNNEQFF. The DNA of the CDR3 is TGTGCCAGCAGCCCTTCAAGGGGGAACAATGAGCAGTTCTTC.

The V and J genes are TRBV25-1 and TRBJ2-2; 7 bases are shared with TRBD1. Germline values: CDR1 MGHDK, CDR2 SYGVNS. This CDR3 spans 17 amino acids. V was clipped by 2 bases and J by 0 bases; unmatched bases: 6. DNA for the CDR3: TGTGCCAGCAGTGAACCGCCCGGGACAGCGAACACCGGGGAGCTGTTTTTT. This gives the protein CASSEPPGTANTGELFF.

Written as DNA, the CDR3 is TGCGCCAGCAGCCGTTCAGGAACAACTAATGAAAAACTGTTTTTT. This encodes CASSRSGTTNEKLFF. The J gene is TRBJ1-4, the V gene TRBV4-1; D gene uncertain. This CDR3 comprises 15 residues. The ends were cut back, 4 bases at V and 0 bases at J, with 9 bases in the middle. Per germline, CDR1 MGHRA and CDR2 YSYEKL.

The chain combines TRBV6-5 with TRBJ2-1; 8 nucleotides match TRBD1. This CDR3 spans 15 amino acids. Germline V lookup: CDR1 MNHEY, CDR2 SVGAGI. The V gene end was trimmed by 4 bases and the J gene end by 8 bases; junction bases not matched to a gene: 10. DNA for the CDR3: TGTGCCAGCAGTTTAGGACAGGGTGGGCGGGATGAGCAGTTCTTC. Translation: CASSLGQGGRDEQFF.

The chain carries TRBV3-1 (or the pseudogene TRBV3-2) and TRBJ2-1; D is unclear. The CDR3 is 14 amino acids. V was pared by 1 base and J by 3 bases, with 7 bases between. CDR1 is LGHDT, CDR2 YNNKEL, per germline (reference sequence). This CDR3 reads CASSQAGFYNEQFF. CDR3 sequence (DNA): TGTGCCAGCAGCCAAGCCGGGTTCTACAATGAGCAGTTCTTC.

V usage is TRBV4-2 and J usage is TRBJ2-7, with 11 bases aligning to TRBD1. The length of the CDR3 is 20 residues. Germline CDR1 is LGHNA and CDR2 is YNFKEQ. Germline trimming cut 4 bases from V and 5 bases from J; bases unmatched to any gene: 22. The chain's CDR3 is CASSPINPTAGTGGLDEQYF. The CDR3 DNA reads as TGTGCCAGCAGCCCAATAAACCCAACGGCCGGGACAGGGGGTCTAGACGAGCAGTACTTC.

The chain has TRBV10-3 and TRBJ1-1; 8 nucleotides agree with TRBD1. V dropped 6 bases and J dropped 6; count of bases not matched to a gene: 9. The CDR3 is 14 amino acids. The germline gives CDR1 ENHRY, CDR2 SYGVKD. The CDR3 spells CAIRDTGGIAEAFF. The DNA for the CDR3 is TGTGCCATCAGAGATACAGGGGGAATCGCTGAAGCTTTCTTT.

The chain carries TRBV29-1 and TRBJ2-7; the match to TRBD2 covers 15 bases. The CDR3 runs 14 residues. Germline loops: CDR1 SQVTM, CDR2 ANQGSEA. V trimming: 6 bases; J trimming: 3 bases; junction bases outside the gene matches: 3. CDR3 protein: CSVGLAGGHYEQYF. CDR3 sequence (DNA): TGCAGCGTGGGACTAGCGGGAGGCCACTACGAGCAGTACTTC.

The genes are TRBV5-1 and TRBJ2-1; D is possibly TRBD2 (5 bases). The CDR3 totals 14 residues. Germline values: CDR1 SGHRS, CDR2 YFSETQ. Trimming left V 0 bases short and J 6 bases short, with 10 bases between. The CDR3 DNA reads as TGCGCCAGCAGCTTGGAACTAGGACTCAATGAGCAGTTCTTC. Translation: CASSLELGLNEQFF.

This sequence joins TRBV28 and TRBJ2-1; TRBD1 might be the D (5 bases). This CDR3 is built from 12 residues. Trimming removed 5 bases from V and 13 bases from J, with 15 bases in between. Germline CDR1 reads MDHEN; CDR2 reads SYDVKM. Here the CDR3 reads CASSMYRTEQFF. In DNA form, the CDR3 reads TGTGCCAGCAGTATGTACAGGACCGAACAGTTCTTC.